This T cell receptor beta chain was sequenced for a study of T cell changes during pregnancy in multiple sclerosis. Libraries were prepared by immunoSEQ multiplex PCR; TCRdb keeps only in-frame clonotypes and omits some of them. Here the sample spans about 100,000 clones, about 94% being singletons. Deletions cut 1 base from V and 0 bases from J, with 11 bases between. The CDR3 loop spans 15 amino acids. The germline gives CDR1 SGHKS, CDR2 YYEKEE (reference sequence). This chain uses TRBV5-5 with TRBJ2-7; D uncertain. The receptor was derived from a female donor with multiple sclerosis, enrolled in a pregnancy study. The input for sequencing was peripheral blood, taken before pregnancy. The CDR3 is CASSLPGLSSYEQYF. DNA for the CDR3: TGTGCCAGCAGCTTGCCCGGGTTGAGCTCCTACGAGCAGTACTTC.